The T cell receptor (beta chain) under discussion was sequenced for a study of monozygotic twins with inflammatory bowel disease. Study observations and caveats: Possibly because of limited power, concordant and discordant twins showed no difference in repertoire similarity. Patient repertoires may carry noise from differing immunosuppressive treatments. Against healthy co-twins, IBD patients had lower TCRbeta diversity (measured by inverse Simpson).

Worth noting for this clonotype: Its specificity is unknown.

The quantity of total RNA per TCR library was around 3,600 ng. Each CDR3 protein gets one entry in TCRdb, which reprocessed the 5' RACE reads and gives no DNA. In all, the sample yields fewer than 550,000 distinct CDR3 sequences. The CDR3 consists of 15 residues. The germline V gene encodes CDR1 MNHEY and CDR2 SMNVEV (reference sequence). Sample: blood. The sequence came from a human donor with ulcerative colitis or Crohn's disease, or a healthy co-twin of an affected twin (not recorded which). The chain employs TRBV27 and TRBJ2-7; without DNA, the TCRdb call of TRBD1 cannot be checked. CDR3: CASRRITGHSYEQYF.